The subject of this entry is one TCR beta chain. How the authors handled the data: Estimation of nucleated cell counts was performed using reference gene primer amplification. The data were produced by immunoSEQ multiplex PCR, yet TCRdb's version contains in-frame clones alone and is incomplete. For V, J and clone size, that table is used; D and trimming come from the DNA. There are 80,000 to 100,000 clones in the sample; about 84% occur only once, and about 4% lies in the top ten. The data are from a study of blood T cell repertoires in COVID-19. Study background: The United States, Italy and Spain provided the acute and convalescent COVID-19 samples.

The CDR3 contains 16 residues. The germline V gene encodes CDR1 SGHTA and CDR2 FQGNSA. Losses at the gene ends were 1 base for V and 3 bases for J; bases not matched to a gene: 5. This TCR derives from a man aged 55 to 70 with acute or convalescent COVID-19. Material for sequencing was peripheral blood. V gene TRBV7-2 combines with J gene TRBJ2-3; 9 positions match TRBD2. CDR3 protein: CASSLVGGGATDTQYF. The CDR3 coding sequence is TGTGCCAGCAGCTTAGTTGGCGGGGGGGCTACAGATACGCAGTATTTT.